This T cell receptor beta chain comes out of a study of OX40 agonist ivuxolimab in advanced cancers. At the level of the study: Each patient was given ivuxolimab into a vein every 2 weeks, at 0.01 to 10 mg/kg. With a range of 23 to 79, age averaged 60 years, and more than 75% were male.

Repertoires were generated with immunoSEQ multiplex PCR, while TCRdb's copy carries only in-frame clones and drops some. The sample has tens of thousands of clones, around 80% seen once. The CDR3 length is 23 residues. V was clipped by 5 bases and J by 3 bases; unmatched bases: 25. Germline CDR1 and CDR2: PRHDT and FYEKMQ (reference sequence). The chain carries TRBV13 and TRBJ2-2, with 12 bases that match TRBD1. This receptor was taken from an adult with an advanced solid tumor such as melanoma, head and neck, liver or kidney cancer. The sequenced sample was CD4+ or CD8+ T cells sorted from blood, obtained in a trial of the OX40 agonist ivuxolimab. The CDR3 spells CASSPRDRGRTSGRLRDTGELFF. Here the CDR3 DNA reads TGTGCCAGCAGCCCCCGGGACAGGGGGCGCACATCGGGACGACTAAGGGACACCGGGGAGCTGTTTTTT.